This is a list of T cell receptor beta chains from one sample in a study of blood T cell repertoires in COVID-19. This table comes from immunoSEQ multiplex PCR, and its TCRdb copy is limited to in-frame clones, with some not included. Among over 75,000 clones listed, roughly 90% were seen once. Sequences were obtained from peripheral blood. The receptors here all came from a human donor with active COVID-19. The donor label of this sample is uncertain. The CDR3 runs from the conserved cysteine through the conserved F or W. Each record gives: V gene, J gene, D gene, clone size, CDR3 protein, CDR3 DNA. A D gene is named only where the DNA matches it firmly. Clone size, where shown, is once, few, many, or a class for clones that have expanded.

V gene: TRBV6-6; J gene: TRBJ2-1; D gene: TRBD2; clone size: -; CDR3 protein: CASSYQRGGVNEQFF; CDR3 DNA: TGTGCCAGCAGTTACCAGCGGGGGGGCGTCAATGAGCAGTTCTTC
V gene: TRBV7-6; J gene: TRBJ2-1; D gene: TRBD2; clone size: -; CDR3 protein: CASSLYIGRAGAEQFF; CDR3 DNA: TGTGCCAGCAGCTTATATATTGGTCGAGCGGGGGCCGAGCAGTTCTTC
V gene: TRBV6-5; J gene: TRBJ1-2; D gene: -; clone size: -; CDR3 protein: CASSHPGANYGYTF; CDR3 DNA: TGTGCCAGCAGTCACCCAGGTGCTAACTATGGCTACACCTTC
V gene: TRBV6-5; J gene: TRBJ2-3; D gene: -; clone size: -; CDR3 protein: CASRIWRGSDTQYF; CDR3 DNA: TGTGCCAGCAGAATATGGAGGGGATCAGATACGCAGTATTTT
V gene: TRBV15; J gene: TRBJ1-1; D gene: TRBD1; clone size: -; CDR3 protein: CATSRAGTGGLSWDTEAFF; CDR3 DNA: TGTGCCACCAGCAGAGCCGGGACAGGGGGCCTAAGCTGGGACACTGAAGCTTTCTTT
V gene: TRBV19; J gene: TRBJ2-7; D gene: -; clone size: -; CDR3 protein: CASSISGRGYEQYF; CDR3 DNA: TGTGCCAGTAGTATTAGCGGAAGAGGCTACGAGCAGTACTTC
V gene: TRBV28; J gene: TRBJ1-1; D gene: -; clone size: -; CDR3 protein: CATEQGWGTEAFF; CDR3 DNA: TGTGCCACCGAACAGGGTTGGGGCACTGAAGCTTTCTTT
V gene: TRBV5-6; J gene: TRBJ2-2; D gene: TRBD2; clone size: -; CDR3 protein: CASSSLPSGGATGELFF; CDR3 DNA: TGTGCCAGCAGCTCACTACCTAGCGGGGGGGCCACCGGGGAGCTGTTTTTT
V gene: TRBV6-5; J gene: TRBJ1-3; D gene: -; clone size: few; CDR3 protein: CASSYSPQGPGNTIYF; CDR3 DNA: TGTGCCAGCAGTTACTCGCCTCAGGGGCCTGGAAACACCATATATTTT
V gene: TRBV5-1; J gene: TRBJ1-5; D gene: -; clone size: -; CDR3 protein: CASSLGTPGQPQHF; CDR3 DNA: TGCGCCAGCAGCTTAGGCACTCCGGGTCAGCCCCAGCATTTT
V gene: TRBV4-2; J gene: TRBJ2-3; D gene: -; clone size: -; CDR3 protein: CASSLRGDTQYF; CDR3 DNA: TGTGCCAGCAGCCTCAGGGGAGATACGCAGTATTTT
V gene: TRBV7-2; J gene: TRBJ1-4; D gene: -; clone size: once; CDR3 protein: CASSFQPGSNEKLFF; CDR3 DNA: TGTGCCAGCAGCTTTCAACCAGGTTCTAATGAAAAACTGTTTTTT
V gene: TRBV15; J gene: TRBJ2-5; D gene: TRBD2; clone size: once; CDR3 protein: CATSRDRGGGGETQYF; CDR3 DNA: TGTGCCACCAGCAGAGATCGGGGCGGGGGTGGCGAGACCCAGTACTTC
V gene: TRBV7-3; J gene: TRBJ1-1; D gene: TRBD1; clone size: -; CDR3 protein: CASSSTGATEAFF; CDR3 DNA: TGTGCCAGCAGCTCCACAGGGGCCACTGAAGCTTTCTTT
V gene: TRBV12-3/TRBV12-4; J gene: TRBJ2-2; D gene: -; clone size: -; CDR3 protein: CASSLRRAGELFF; CDR3 DNA: TGTGCCAGCAGTTTGAGGAGGGCCGGGGAGCTGTTTTTT
V gene: TRBV19; J gene: TRBJ2-7; D gene: -; clone size: -; CDR3 protein: CASGGPESLYEQYF; CDR3 DNA: TGTGCCAGCGGGGGGCCGGAGTCCCTCTACGAGCAGTACTTC
V gene: TRBV28; J gene: TRBJ1-2; D gene: TRBD1; clone size: -; CDR3 protein: CASSHRQGAGYGYTF; CDR3 DNA: TGTGCCAGCAGTCACAGACAGGGGGCCGGCTATGGCTACACCTTC
V gene: TRBV5-1; J gene: TRBJ2-2; D gene: -; clone size: -; CDR3 protein: CASSYQVANTGELFF; CDR3 DNA: TGCGCCAGCAGCTATCAGGTCGCGAACACCGGGGAGCTGTTTTTT
V gene: TRBV2; J gene: TRBJ2-7; D gene: TRBD2; clone size: -; CDR3 protein: CASSPRRGGSYEQYF; CDR3 DNA: TGTGCCAGCAGCCCCCGGCGGGGGGGCAGCTACGAGCAGTACTTC
V gene: TRBV5-6; J gene: TRBJ2-2; D gene: -; clone size: few; CDR3 protein: CASRANRDTGELFF; CDR3 DNA: TGTGCCAGCAGGGCCAACAGGGACACCGGGGAGCTGTTTTTT
V gene: TRBV27; J gene: TRBJ2-1; D gene: TRBD2; clone size: once; CDR3 protein: CASSFPRAGGYNEQFF; CDR3 DNA: TGTGCCAGCAGTTTCCCGCGGGCGGGGGGCTACAATGAGCAGTTCTTC
V gene: TRBV29-1; J gene: TRBJ1-1; D gene: TRBD1; clone size: -; CDR3 protein: CSVYQGANTEAFF; CDR3 DNA: TGCAGCGTTTACCAGGGGGCGAACACTGAAGCTTTCTTT
V gene: TRBV3-1/TRBV3-2; J gene: TRBJ2-1; D gene: TRBD1; clone size: -; CDR3 protein: CASSPLTGALRGEQFF; CDR3 DNA: TGTGCCAGCAGCCCCCTGACAGGGGCCCTAAGAGGGGAGCAGTTCTTC
V gene: TRBV9; J gene: TRBJ2-6; D gene: -; clone size: few; CDR3 protein: CASSQSGANVLTF; CDR3 DNA: TGTGCCAGCAGCCAATCTGGGGCCAACGTCCTGACTTTC
V gene: TRBV7-9; J gene: TRBJ1-1; D gene: -; clone size: -; CDR3 protein: CASSTRQDHTEAFF; CDR3 DNA: TGTGCCAGCAGCACCCGACAGGACCACACTGAAGCTTTCTTT
V gene: TRBV10-1; J gene: TRBJ2-2; D gene: TRBD1; clone size: few; CDR3 protein: CASSETGGFNTGELFF; CDR3 DNA: TGCGCCAGCAGCGAGACAGGGGGCTTTAACACCGGGGAGCTGTTTTTT
V gene: TRBV18; J gene: TRBJ2-1; D gene: TRBD1; clone size: -; CDR3 protein: CASSRSTGGLSYNEQFF; CDR3 DNA: TGTGCCAGCTCACGAAGCACAGGGGGTTTATCCTACAATGAGCAGTTCTTC
V gene: TRBV18; J gene: TRBJ1-1; D gene: -; clone size: -; CDR3 protein: CASSGYRDTEAFF; CDR3 DNA: TGTGCCAGCTCTGGGTATCGGGACACTGAAGCTTTCTTT
V gene: TRBV5-1; J gene: TRBJ2-7; D gene: TRBD1; clone size: once; CDR3 protein: CASSPGTGPYEQYF; CDR3 DNA: TGCGCCAGCAGCCCTGGGACAGGACCTTACGAGCAGTACTTC
V gene: TRBV2; J gene: TRBJ2-3; D gene: TRBD2; clone size: -; CDR3 protein: CASSGRAGGTDTQYF; CDR3 DNA: TGTGCCAGCAGTGGCCGAGCGGGGGGTACAGATACGCAGTATTTT
V gene: TRBV11-2; J gene: TRBJ2-7; D gene: -; clone size: -; CDR3 protein: CASSRTNEQYF; CDR3 DNA: TGTGCCAGCTCCCGGACTAACGAGCAGTACTTC
V gene: TRBV5-4; J gene: TRBJ2-5; D gene: TRBD2; clone size: -; CDR3 protein: CASSIAPSGGYETQYF; CDR3 DNA: TGTGCCAGCAGCATCGCTCCTAGCGGGGGGTATGAGACCCAGTACTTC
V gene: TRBV6-2/TRBV6-3; J gene: TRBJ2-2; D gene: TRBD2; clone size: -; CDR3 protein: CASSRTSLVTGELFF; CDR3 DNA: TGTGCCAGCAGCCGGACTAGCTTGGTCACCGGGGAGCTGTTTTTT
V gene: TRBV19; J gene: TRBJ2-5; D gene: -; clone size: -; CDR3 protein: CASSIAWGHSSGETQYF; CDR3 DNA: TGTGCCAGTAGTATCGCCTGGGGCCACAGTTCGGGAGAGACCCAGTACTTC
V gene: TRBV3-1/TRBV3-2; J gene: TRBJ1-1; D gene: -; clone size: -; CDR3 protein: CASSLSRTANVSTEAFF; CDR3 DNA: TGTGCCAGCAGCCTAAGTCGGACAGCCAACGTTAGCACTGAAGCTTTCTTT
V gene: TRBV28; J gene: TRBJ1-5; D gene: -; clone size: -; CDR3 protein: CASSLGGTQPQHF; CDR3 DNA: TGTGCCAGCAGTTTAGGGGGGACTCAGCCCCAGCATTTT
V gene: TRBV28; J gene: TRBJ1-2; D gene: -; clone size: -; CDR3 protein: CASGLEAFYGYTF; CDR3 DNA: TGTGCCAGTGGTCTAGAGGCGTTCTATGGCTACACCTTC
V gene: TRBV5-6; J gene: TRBJ2-2; D gene: TRBD2; clone size: -; CDR3 protein: CASSLSLAGDTGELFF; CDR3 DNA: TGTGCCAGCAGCTTGTCCCTAGCGGGGGACACCGGGGAGCTGTTTTTT
V gene: TRBV7-6; J gene: TRBJ1-1; D gene: -; clone size: once; CDR3 protein: CASSSGVRDIAEAFF; CDR3 DNA: TGTGCCAGCAGCTCAGGGGTTAGAGACATCGCTGAAGCTTTCTTT
V gene: TRBV6-2/TRBV6-3; J gene: TRBJ2-7; D gene: -; clone size: once; CDR3 protein: CASSYSGQGSEQYF; CDR3 DNA: TGTGCCAGCAGTTACTCGGGCCAGGGATCCGAGCAGTACTTC
V gene: TRBV19; J gene: TRBJ1-1; D gene: TRBD1; clone size: -; CDR3 protein: CASMIQGASTEAFF; CDR3 DNA: TGTGCCAGTATGATTCAGGGGGCTAGCACTGAAGCTTTCTTT
V gene: TRBV7-3; J gene: TRBJ2-7; D gene: TRBD1; clone size: -; CDR3 protein: CASSLTGGLTYEQYF; CDR3 DNA: TGTGCCAGCAGCTTAACAGGGGGCCTCACCTACGAGCAGTACTTC
V gene: TRBV9; J gene: TRBJ2-1; D gene: TRBD1; clone size: -; CDR3 protein: CASSVRTGNNEQFF; CDR3 DNA: TGTGCCAGCAGCGTCCGGACAGGCAACAATGAGCAGTTCTTC
V gene: TRBV14; J gene: TRBJ1-5; D gene: -; clone size: -; CDR3 protein: CASSPGFGQPQHF; CDR3 DNA: TGTGCCAGCAGCCCAGGGTTTGGTCAGCCCCAGCATTTT